This T cell receptor beta chain was found in a study of low-dose radiotherapy and immunotherapy resistance in tumors. Overall study: Treatment of Cohort 1 consisted of 0.5 Gy per fraction every 2 weeks, adding up to 6.5 Gy. Cyclophosphamide infusions of 200 mg/m2 came every two weeks, one day before radiation-immunotherapy.

The time point denotes: after trial treatment. Indicated treatment: LDRT plus nivolumab, ipilimumab, low-dose cyclophosphamide and aspirin (RACIN trial). Ipilimumab, nivolumab, aspirin, low-dose cyclophosphamide and low-dose radiotherapy were administered to donors. V was cut by 3 bases and J by 6 bases, with 15 bases left in between. Germline CDR1 LNHDA, CDR2 SQIVND (reference sequence). CDR3 length: 16 amino acids. There are many counts of this clonotype. Alpha- and beta-chain coverage of first-strand cDNA came from TRAV- and TRBV-specific primers. The authors ran around 19 PCR cycles to amplify TCRs with a constant-region primer and V-primer adapter. mRNA, after isolation, was amplified by in vitro transcription. TCRdb ran MiXCR on the reads and lists one entry per CDR3 protein. The table has some 100,000 distinct CDR3 sequences, under 25% seen once.

This TCR was sampled from a male donor with prostate cancer. This specimen was PBMCs, taken after low-dose radiotherapy plus immunotherapy. This chain connects TRBV19 to TRBJ1-6; the D is unclear. The DNA of the CDR3 is TGTGCCAGTAGTATTACTTCTAAGGGAGGTAATTCACCCCTCCACTTT. Residues: CASSITSKGGNSPLHF. Combining the CDR3 with reference TRBV19 and TRBJ1-6 gives the whole variable domain DGGITQSPKYLFRKEGQNVTLSCEQNLNHDAMYWYRQDPGQGLRLIYYSQIVNDFQKGDIAEGYSVSREKKESFPLTVTSAQKNPTAFYLCASSITSKGGNSPLHFGNGTRLTVT.